The 20 T cell receptor beta chains reported below all come from one sample, sequenced in a study of T cell clusters in autoimmune cytopenias. TRB was amplified by touch-down multiplex PCR, primer pools A and B combined. With the multiplex PCR reads reprocessed, TCRdb shows one record per CDR3 protein and no DNA. This listing includes 5,000 or so distinct CDR3 sequences. TRB was amplified from approximately 250 ng of peripheral blood genomic DNA per sample. The sample was also linked to a second study, of T cell repertoires in aging, cancer and after chemotherapy.

Sequenced: peripheral blood. These receptors were taken from a human donor in good health.

The chain carries TRBV6-5 and TRBJ1-1. Germline V gene lookup returns CDR1 MNHEY and CDR2 SVGAGI. The CDR3 is 15 amino acids. CDR3 sequence: CASSYLSGMSPEAFF.

The V and J genes are TRBV11-2 and TRBJ2-7. Germline CDR1 reads SGHAT; CDR2 reads FQNNGV. This CDR3 is built from 12 residues. CDR3 in amino acids: CASSLTQYEQYF. The whole variable domain, filled in from reference TRBV11-2 and TRBJ2-7, reads EAGVAQSPRYKIIEKRQSVAFWCNPISGHATLYWYQQILGQGPKLLIQFQNNGVVDDSQLPKDRFSAERLKGVDSTLKIQPAKLEDSAVYLCASSLTQYEQYFGPGTRLTVT.

This chain connects TRBV10-3 to TRBJ2-1; the TCRdb D gene call, TRBD2, has no DNA to confirm it. The CDR3 sequence is 18 residues long. CDR1 and CDR2 from the germline V gene are ENHRY and SYGVKD. The chain's CDR3 is CAISESVRWEMSYNEQFF.

Considering frequency, this clonotype is medium-sized. The chain carries TRBV29-1 and TRBJ1-1; TCRdb indicates TRBD1, and absent DNA this call remains unverified. The CDR3 is 13 amino acids. Per germline, CDR1 SQVTM and CDR2 ANQGSEA. CDR3 sequence reads: CSGGTDRGTEAFF.

This clonotype counts as large by frequency. The chain recombines TRBV29-1 with TRBJ1-2; with no DNA, the TCRdb D assignment of TRBD1 cannot be verified. Per germline, CDR1 SQVTM and CDR2 ANQGSEA. This CDR3 spans 17 amino acids. The CDR3 here is CSVEEDRGGGANYGYTF.

The rearrangement links TRBV6-6 to TRBJ2-1; TCRdb's D call of TRBD1 is untestable without DNA. The CDR3 runs 16 residues. From germline, CDR1 is MNHNY and CDR2 SVGAGI (reference sequence). This CDR3 is CASSFSAGQGASEQFF.

CDR3 loop: CASSSRQGATSSQFF. This sequence joins TRBV7-2 and TRBJ2-1; checking the TCRdb D call of TRBD1 is not possible without DNA. CDR3 length equals 15 residues. From germline, CDR1 is SGHTA and CDR2 FQGNSA.

This clonotype is classed as medium-sized by frequency. The V call is TRBV30, the J call TRBJ1-2. The CDR3 loop spans 12 amino acids. The V gene's germline CDR1 is GTSNPN and CDR2 SVGIG (reference sequence). The CDR3 loop is CAWSDSNYGYTF.

The genes are TRBV5-1 and TRBJ2-7. Germline values: CDR1 SGHRS, CDR2 YFSETQ. This CDR3 comprises 14 residues. CDR3 in amino acids: CASRVAGGPHEQYF.

This chain links TRBV24-1 with TRBJ2-3. The CDR3 covers 13 residues. The V gene's germline CDR1 is KGHDR and CDR2 SFDVKD. The CDR3 loop reads CATGIRATDTQYF.

This clonotype is identified as medium-sized from frequency. This chain joins TRBV19 and TRBJ2-2. Germline assignment: CDR1 LNHDA and CDR2 SQIVND (reference sequence). The CDR3 contains 12 residues. CDR3 amino acids: CASSSDTGELFF.

This clonotype counts as large (0.1 to 1%) by frequency. This chain joins TRBV29-1 and TRBJ1-2. Germline V gene sequence: CDR1 SQVTM, CDR2 ANQGSEA. The CDR3 is 11 amino acids. The CDR3 loop is CSVELRDGYTF. The full variable domain, in which reference TRBV29-1 and TRBJ1-2 provide the parts outside the CDR3, is SAVISQKPSRDICQRGTSLTIQCQVDSQVTMMFWYRQQPGQSLTLIATANQGSEATYESGFVIDKFPISRPNLTFSTLTVSNMSPEDSSIYLCSVELRDGYTFGSGTRLTVV.

This clonotype is called medium-sized (0.01 to 0.1%) based on its frequency. J is TRBJ2-6 and V is TRBV6-2 or TRBV6-3; TCRdb's D call of TRBD2 is untestable without DNA. Germline V gene lookup returns CDR1 MNHEY and CDR2 SVGEGT. The CDR3 has 14 residues. The CDR3 region is CASSLASGANVLTF.

This clonotype is classed as medium-sized by frequency. V usage is TRBV11-3 and J usage is TRBJ2-2; TCRdb calls TRBD1, which cannot be checked without DNA. CDR3 length: 14 residues. The V gene's germline CDR1 is SGHNT and CDR2 YENEEA. CDR3 region: CASSFTGETGELFF.

This chain joins TRBV27 and TRBJ1-2; TCRdb selects TRBD1, and the lack of DNA leaves this call unchecked. Germline V gene lookup returns CDR1 MNHEY and CDR2 SMNVEV (reference sequence). The CDR3 consists of 16 residues. The CDR3 reads CASSGGRRGAGGGYTF.

The chain has TRBV24-1 and TRBJ2-1; TCRdb selects TRBD2, and the lack of DNA leaves this call unchecked. The CDR3 length is 16 residues. CDR1 and CDR2 from the germline V gene are KGHDR and SFDVKD. CDR3 sequence reads: CATSDLTSEDYNEQFF.

V gene TRBV5-6 combines with J gene TRBJ2-5. CDR1 and CDR2 (germline): SGHDT, YYEEEE. The CDR3 spans 17 residues. This CDR3 reads CASSLFSIMLLGETQYF.

This clonotype is classed as medium-sized (0.01 to 0.1%) by frequency. The V and J genes are TRBV6-5 and TRBJ1-3. Germline CDR1 is MNHEY and CDR2 is SVGAGI. The CDR3 runs 17 residues. The CDR3 protein is CASSYSRRTATGNTIYF.

In terms of frequency, this clonotype is medium-sized (0.01 to 0.1%). V is TRBV11-3 and J is TRBJ2-1. CDR1 SGHNT and CDR2 YENEEA come from the germline V gene. This CDR3 is built from 17 residues. The CDR3 loop reads CASSVLGSASSYNEQFF.

The chain has TRBV18 and TRBJ2-1; TCRdb picks TRBD2, but there is no DNA to check that call. The CDR3 has 15 amino acids. The germline gives CDR1 KGHSH, CDR2 LQKENI. The CDR3 here is CASSPLRALNNEQFF.